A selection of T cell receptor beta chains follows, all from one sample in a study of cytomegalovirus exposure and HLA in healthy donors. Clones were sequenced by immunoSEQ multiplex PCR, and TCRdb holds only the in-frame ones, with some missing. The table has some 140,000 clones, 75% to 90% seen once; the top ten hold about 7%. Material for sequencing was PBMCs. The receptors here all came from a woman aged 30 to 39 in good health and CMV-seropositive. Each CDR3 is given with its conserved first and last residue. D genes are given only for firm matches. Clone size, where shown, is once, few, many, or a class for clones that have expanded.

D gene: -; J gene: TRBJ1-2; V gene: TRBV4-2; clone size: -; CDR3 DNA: TGTGCCAGCAGCCAGCCCACAGGCGGGGGGCTCGATGGCTACACCTTC; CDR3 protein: CASSQPTGGGLDGYTF
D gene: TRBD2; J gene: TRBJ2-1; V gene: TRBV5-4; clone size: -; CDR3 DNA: TGTGCCAGCAGCTTGGCTGGCGGGGGTTTCAATGAGCAGTTCTTC; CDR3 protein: CASSLAGGGFNEQFF
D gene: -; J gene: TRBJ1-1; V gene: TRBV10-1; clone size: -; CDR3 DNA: TGCGCCAGCAGGAGAGATATGAACACTGAAGCTTTCTTT; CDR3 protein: CASRRDMNTEAFF
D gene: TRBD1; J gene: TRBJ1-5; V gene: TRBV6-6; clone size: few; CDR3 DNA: TGTGCCAGCAGTTACAGACAGGGAGGATCGGCTCAGCCCCAGCATTTT; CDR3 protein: CASSYRQGGSAQPQHF
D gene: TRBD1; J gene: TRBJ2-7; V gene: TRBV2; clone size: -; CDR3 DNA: TGTGCCAGCAGTGAGTACAGGGGTATTTCCTACGAGCAGTACTTC; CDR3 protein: CASSEYRGISYEQYF
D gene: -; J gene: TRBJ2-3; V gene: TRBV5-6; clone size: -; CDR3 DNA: TGTGCCAGCAGCTTGGTAGCCGCCAGCACAGATACGCAGTATTTT; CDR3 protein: CASSLVAASTDTQYF
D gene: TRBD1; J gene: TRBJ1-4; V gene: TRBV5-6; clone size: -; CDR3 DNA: TGTGCCAGCGGGACAGGGACTAATGAAAAACTGTTTTTT; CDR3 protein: CASGTGTNEKLFF
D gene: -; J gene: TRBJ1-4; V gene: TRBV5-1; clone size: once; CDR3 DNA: TGCGCCAGCAGCGTAACTTACAATGAAAAACTGTTTTTT; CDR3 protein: CASSVTYNEKLFF
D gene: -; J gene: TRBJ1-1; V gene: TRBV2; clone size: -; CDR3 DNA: TGTGCCAGCAGTGTGGGACTGAACACTGAAGCCTTCTTT; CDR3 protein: CASSVGLNTEAFF
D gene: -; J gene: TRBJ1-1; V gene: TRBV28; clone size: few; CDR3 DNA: TGTGCCAGCAGTGTCCGGACACTTCACACTGAAGCTTTCTTT; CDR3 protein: CASSVRTLHTEAFF
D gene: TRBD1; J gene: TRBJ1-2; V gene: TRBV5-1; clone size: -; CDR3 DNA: TGCGCCAGCAGCTCCTCGACAGGGGATGGCTACACCTTC; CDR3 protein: CASSSSTGDGYTF